This TCR beta chain was captured by sequencing in a study of blood T cell repertoires in COVID-19. The germline CDR1 and CDR2 sequences are MDHEN and SYDVKM. V shed 5 bases, J shed 3 bases, and the junction held 14 bases outside the gene matches. The length of the CDR3 is 17 residues. Profiled with immunoSEQ multiplex PCR; TCRdb holds only in-frame clones, not every one. This table has 250,000 to 350,000 clones, 92% appearing once. The chain is built from TRBV28 and TRBJ1-2; 8 bases fit TRBD1. Source material: PBMCs or T cells enriched from blood (not recorded which). The source is a woman aged 25 to 39 who had recovered from COVID-19. The CDR3 coding sequence is TGTGCCAGCAGTGGGTCGTCCTCAGGGGGCTCCGACTATGGCTACACCTTC. This codes for CASSGSSSGGSDYGYTF.